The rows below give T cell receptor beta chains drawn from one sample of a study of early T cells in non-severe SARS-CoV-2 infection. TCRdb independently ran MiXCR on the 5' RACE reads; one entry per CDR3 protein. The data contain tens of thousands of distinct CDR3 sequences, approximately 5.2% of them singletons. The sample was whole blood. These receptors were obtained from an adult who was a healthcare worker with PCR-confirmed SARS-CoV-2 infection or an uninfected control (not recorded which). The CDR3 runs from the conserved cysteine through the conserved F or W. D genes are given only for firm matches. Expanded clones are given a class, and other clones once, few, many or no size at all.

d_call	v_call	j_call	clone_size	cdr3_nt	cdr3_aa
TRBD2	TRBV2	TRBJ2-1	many	TGTGCCAGCAGGGATAGCGGGGTCACCTACAATGAGCAGTTCTTC	CASRDSGVTYNEQFF
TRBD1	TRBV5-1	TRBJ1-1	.	TGCGCCAGCAGCTACACCTCAGGGGGCCGTATTGTGAACACTGAAGCTTTCTTT	CASSYTSGGRIVNTEAFF
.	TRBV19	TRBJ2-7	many	TGTGCCAGTTCAGCCGGGCCACGTACCTACGAGCAGTACTTC	CASSAGPRTYEQYF
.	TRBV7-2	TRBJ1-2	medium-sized	TGTGCCAGCAGCCCGGGACGAAACTATGGCTACACCTTC	CASSPGRNYGYTF
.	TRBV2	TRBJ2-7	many	TGTGCCAGCGCCCCCGGACCCTTGCTTTCCTACGAGCAGTACTTC	CASAPGPLLSYEQYF
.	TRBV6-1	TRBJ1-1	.	TGTGCCAGCAGTCAGGTCGTCATGAACACTGAAGCTTTCTTT	CASSQVVMNTEAFF
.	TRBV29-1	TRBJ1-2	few	TGCACCCTCTCACCCTATAGAAACTATGGCTACACCTTC	CTLSPYRNYGYTF
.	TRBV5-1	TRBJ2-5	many	TGCGCCAGCAGCTTGGTAAGGCAGGGCCTGGAGACCCAGTACTTC	CASSLVRQGLETQYF
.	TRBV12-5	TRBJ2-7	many	TGTGCTAGTGGTTTGCCGGGGGGCGCGACCTACGAGCAGTACTTC	CASGLPGGATYEQYF
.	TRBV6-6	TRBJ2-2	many	TGTGCCACTGGAGTCGGGGTGAACACCGGGGAGCTGTTTTTT	CATGVGVNTGELFF
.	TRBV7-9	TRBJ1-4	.	TGTGCCAGCACCGAGGCGGGGGAAAAACTGTTTTTT	CASTEAGEKLFF
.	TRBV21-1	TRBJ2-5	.	TGTGCCAGCAGCAAAGTTCCAGACGGGGAGACCCAGTACTTC	CASSKVPDGETQYF
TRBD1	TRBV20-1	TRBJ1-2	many	TGCAGTGCTACCCGGGACAGGGGTTCCTATGGCTACACCTTC	CSATRDRGSYGYTF
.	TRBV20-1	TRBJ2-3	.	TGCAGTGCTACCCGGACGGAAACTAGCACAGATACGCAGTATTTT	CSATRTETSTDTQYF
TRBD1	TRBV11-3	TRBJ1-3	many	TGTGCCAGCAGTCGCCTCATGCGGGACAGGGGCTTTTCCTACTCTGGAAACACCATATATTTT	CASSRLMRDRGFSYSGNTIYF
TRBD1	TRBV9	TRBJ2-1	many	TGTGCCAGCAGCGGGACAGGGACGAACAATGAGCAGTTCTTC	CASSGTGTNNEQFF
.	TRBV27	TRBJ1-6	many	TGTGCCAGCAGTTTTTCCCCGGGTCATGCCCTCCACTTT	CASSFSPGHALHF
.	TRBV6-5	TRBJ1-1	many	TGTGCCAGCAGTTATAGGCGGGCCAGGGAGAACACTGAAGCTTTCTTT	CASSYRRARENTEAFF
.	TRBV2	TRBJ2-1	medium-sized	TGTGCCAGCAGTCGGACCACCGGGGTATACAATGAGCAGTTCTTC	CASSRTTGVYNEQFF
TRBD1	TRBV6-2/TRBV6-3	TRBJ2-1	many	TGTGCCAGCAGTTCCACCGGGACAGGATCCTACAATGAGCAGTTCTTC	CASSSTGTGSYNEQFF
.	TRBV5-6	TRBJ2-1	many	TGTGCCAGCAGCTTGTTTGCGGGACCGGAGTTCTTC	CASSLFAGPEFF
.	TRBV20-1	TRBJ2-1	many	TGCAGTGCTCCCCCCCCTAGCGCTATTTACAATGAGCAGTTCTTC	CSAPPPSAIYNEQFF
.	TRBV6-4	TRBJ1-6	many	TGTGCCAGCAGTGCCTTTGAAGGGGCTTCACCCCTCCACTTT	CASSAFEGASPLHF
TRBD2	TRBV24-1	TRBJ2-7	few	TGTGCCACCAGTGATTTGCAAGCCCCTACTAGCGGGAGCACTGACGAGCAGTACTTC	CATSDLQAPTSGSTDEQYF
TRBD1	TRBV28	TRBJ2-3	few	TGTGCCAGCAACAGTAGGGGGACAGTCACAGATACGCAGTATTTT	CASNSRGTVTDTQYF
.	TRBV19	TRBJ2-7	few	TGTGCCAGTAGTATTGGGACTTACTACGAGCAGTACTTC	CASSIGTYYEQYF
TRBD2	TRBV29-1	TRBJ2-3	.	TGCAGCGTTGTCCCTAGCGGGCCAGGGACAGATACGCAGTATTTT	CSVVPSGPGTDTQYF
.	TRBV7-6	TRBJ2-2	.	TGTGCCAGCAGCTTAGAGGGCCCCGGGGAGCTGTTTTTT	CASSLEGPGELFF
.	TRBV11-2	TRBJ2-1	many	TGTGCCAGCAGCCCGAGACGGAGCTCCTACAATGAGCAGTTCTTC	CASSPRRSSYNEQFF
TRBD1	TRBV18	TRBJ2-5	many	TGTGCCAGCTCCCGAAAGGACAGGGAAGAGACCCAGTACTTC	CASSRKDREETQYF
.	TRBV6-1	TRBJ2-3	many	TGTGCCAGCAGCCAAATCGGGACGTACACAGATACGCAGTATTTT	CASSQIGTYTDTQYF
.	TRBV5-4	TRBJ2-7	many	TGTGCCAGCAGCTTGGGACGGCACTCCTACGAGCAGTACTTC	CASSLGRHSYEQYF
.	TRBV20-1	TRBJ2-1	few	TGCAGTGCTAGAGCTAGGTTTGCCTACAATGAGCAGTTCTTC	CSARARFAYNEQFF
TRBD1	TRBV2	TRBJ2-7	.	TGTGCCAGCAGTTCGGCGGGACAGGGGATACGCTACGAGCAGTACTTC	CASSSAGQGIRYEQYF
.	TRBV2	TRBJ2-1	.	TGTGCCAGCAGGGGGACGGGGTCTCAGCGTCTCTTC	CASRGTGSQRLF
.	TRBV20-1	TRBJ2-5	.	TGCAGTGCCGAGGCAGGCAGGGAGACCCAGTACTTC	CSAEAGRETQYF
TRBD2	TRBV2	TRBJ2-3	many	TGTGCCAGCAAAGGCGGGAGGGCTTACACAGATACGCAGTATTTT	CASKGGRAYTDTQYF
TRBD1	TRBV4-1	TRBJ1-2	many	TGCGCCAGCAGCTCCGGACAGGGCCCCTATGGCTACACCTTC	CASSSGQGPYGYTF
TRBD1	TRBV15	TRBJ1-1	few	TGTGCCACCAGCACCGGGACAGGGGGTATTTGGGCCAACACTGAAGCTTTCTTT	CATSTGTGGIWANTEAFF
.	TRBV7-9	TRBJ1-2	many	TGTGCCAGTGAGGCGGCAAGGGACTATGGCTACACCTTC	CASEAARDYGYTF
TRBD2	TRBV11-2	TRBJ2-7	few	TGTGCCAGCAGCCCCCTAGCTGCGGGAGCCTCCTACGAGCAGTACTTC	CASSPLAAGASYEQYF
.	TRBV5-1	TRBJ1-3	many	TGCGCCAGCAGCCCCGGGACTCCCAAGAACACCATATATTTT	CASSPGTPKNTIYF
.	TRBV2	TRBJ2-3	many	TGTGCCAGCAGTCAGGGCACAGATACGCAGTATTTT	CASSQGTDTQYF
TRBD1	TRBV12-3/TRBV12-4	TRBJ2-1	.	TGTGCCACCGAATTGACAGGGGGGAGTGAGCAGTTCTTC	CATELTGGSEQFF
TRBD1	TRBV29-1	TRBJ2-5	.	TGCAGCGTTAACAGGGGGCTGGAGACCCAGTACTTC	CSVNRGLETQYF
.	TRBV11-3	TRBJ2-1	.	TGTGCCAGCAGCCTCTCATCCGGGTCATACTCCTACAATGAGCAGTTCTTC	CASSLSSGSYSYNEQFF
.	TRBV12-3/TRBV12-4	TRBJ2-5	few	TGTGCCAGCAGAACGAAACAAAGATTAGAGACCCAGTACTTC	CASRTKQRLETQYF
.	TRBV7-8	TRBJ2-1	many	TGTGCCAGCAGCTTAGATCACGGGGGTAATGTAGAGCAGTTCTTC	CASSLDHGGNVEQFF
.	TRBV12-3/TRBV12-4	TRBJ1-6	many	TGTGCCAGCAGTTGGGGACACCAAAATTCACCCCTCCACTTT	CASSWGHQNSPLHF
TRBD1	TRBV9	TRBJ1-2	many	TGTGCCAGCAGGTCTAGGATGGACAGGGGGCTGGGCTATGGCTACACCTTC	CASRSRMDRGLGYGYTF
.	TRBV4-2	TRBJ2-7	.	TGTGCCAGCAGCCAAGCCGGGGGGCCATTAAACGAGCAGTACTTC	CASSQAGGPLNEQYF
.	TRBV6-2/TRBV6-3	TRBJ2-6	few	TGTGCCAGCAGTTACGGTTCTTCTGGGGCCAACGTCCTGACTTTC	CASSYGSSGANVLTF
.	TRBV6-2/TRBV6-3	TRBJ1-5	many	TGTGCCAGCACCGACAAGCCTTATCAGCCCCAGCATTTT	CASTDKPYQPQHF
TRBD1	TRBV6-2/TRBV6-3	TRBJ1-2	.	TGTGCCAGCAGTGACCCGGGACAGGGGGCGCATGACTATGGCTACACCTTC	CASSDPGQGAHDYGYTF
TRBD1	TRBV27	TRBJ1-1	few	TGTGCCAGCAGTCCGCGACAGGGCAGGACTGAAGCTTTCTTT	CASSPRQGRTEAFF
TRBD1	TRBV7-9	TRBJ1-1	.	TGTGCCAGCAGCCGGGACAGGGTAGTAGCTGAAGCTTTCTTT	CASSRDRVVAEAFF
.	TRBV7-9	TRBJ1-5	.	TGTGCCAGCAGCTTAGCTCTCGGGGATTATAGCAATCAGCCCCAGCATTTT	CASSLALGDYSNQPQHF